A single sample gave rise to the 3 T cell receptor beta chains below, sequenced in a study of shared clonotypes between healthy human individuals. Method: immunoSEQ multiplex PCR; TCRdb's copy keeps in-frame clones and lacks some. The sample gives 700,000 or so clones, roughly 78% of which show up once; 1.5% to 2% is in the top ten. Sequencing input: memory CD4+ T cells sorted from blood. Subset meaning: CD45RA-negative fraction. The receptor set was obtained from a woman in her twenties or thirties in good health.

The V gene is TRBV10-3, the J gene TRBJ2-7; TRBD2 matches 7 bases. J gave up 1 base and V 5 bases, and 5 bases lay outside the gene matches. The CDR3 covers 14 residues. The germline CDR1 and CDR2 sequences are ENHRY and SYGVKD. CDR3 residues: CAISSEGGSYEQYF. The CDR3 DNA follows: TGTGCCATCAGTTCCGAGGGAGGGTCCTACGAGCAGTACTTC.

The genes are TRBV19 and TRBJ2-7; TRBD2 matches 11 bases. Unmatched junction bases numbered 8, after V lost 1 base and J lost 3 bases. The germline CDR1 and CDR2 sequences are LNHDA and SQIVND (reference sequence). CDR3 length: 17 amino acids. The CDR3 nucleotides read TGTGCCAGTAGTATAGCCCGAACTAGCGGGAGTCTCTACGAGCAGTACTTC. Translated, it gives CASSIARTSGSLYEQYF. Full variable domain (missing parts from reference TRBV19 and TRBJ2-7): DGGITQSPKYLFRKEGQNVTLSCEQNLNHDAMYWYRQDPGQGLRLIYYSQIVNDFQKGDIAEGYSVSREKKESFPLTVTSAQKNPTAFYLCASSIARTSGSLYEQYFGPGTRLTVT.

DNA of the CDR3: TGCGCCAGCAGCGAAACCGGGACAGGGGGAGAGACCCAGTACTTC. Translated, it gives CASSETGTGGETQYF. This chain uses TRBV5-1 with TRBJ2-5; TRBD1 matches at 11 bases. With 4 bases clipped from V and 4 bases from J, the junction kept 6 bases outside the gene matches. The germline gives CDR1 SGHRS, CDR2 YFSETQ. The CDR3 covers 15 residues.